This T cell receptor (beta chain) was obtained from a study of T cell responses to AZD1222 COVID-19 vaccine. The study's findings and limits: Repertoires were collected only later (after the peak T cell response had occurred).

In the case of this clone: Its specificity is not known.

The trim removed 2 bases at V and 1 base at J, leaving 7 bases unmatched. The CDR3 length is 17 residues. In germline, CDR1 is LNHDA, CDR2 SQIVND (reference sequence). Repertoires were generated with immunoSEQ multiplex PCR, while TCRdb's copy carries only in-frame clones and drops some. The sample carries roughly 79,000 clones, 92% recorded once. The sequence derives from an adult in good health. J is TRBJ2-5 and V is TRBV19; 10 nucleotides match TRBD1. The material was peripheral blood, obtained on day 0 of MenACWY control vaccination. CDR3 in DNA: TGTGCCAGTAGTATAACATCGGGACAGGGGCCCCAAGAGACCCAGTACTTC. This encodes CASSITSGQGPQETQYF.